The 30 T cell receptor beta chains in this list originate from one sample, sequenced in a study of blood T cell repertoires in COVID-19. Assay: immunoSEQ multiplex PCR; the TCRdb copy retains only in-frame clones and omits some. The profile shows fewer than 600,000 clones, 88% of them singletons. Sequences were obtained from PBMCs or T cells enriched from blood (not recorded which). The source is a woman in her forties who had recovered from COVID-19.

This clone was seen more than once but under ten times. The V gene is TRBV10-3, the J gene TRBJ2-5; TRBD1 aligns across 8 bases. The ends lost 2 bases at V and 2 bases at J; junction bases unmatched: 10. Germline CDR1 and CDR2: ENHRY and SYGVKD. This CDR3 is built from 17 residues. CDR3 residues: CAISEPTGQGRQETQYF. The CDR3 nucleotides read TGTGCCATCAGTGAGCCGACTGGACAGGGCCGACAAGAGACCCAGTACTTC.

This chain uses TRBV27 with TRBJ2-7; 8 nucleotides align to TRBD2. Looked up from germline, CDR1 is MNHEY and CDR2 is SMNVEV (reference sequence). V shed 3 bases, J shed 6 bases, and the junction held 7 bases outside the gene matches. This CDR3 spans 14 amino acids. The chain's CDR3 is CASSFRREVSEQYF. The CDR3, as DNA: TGTGCCAGCAGTTTCAGGCGGGAGGTGTCCGAGCAGTACTTC.

V gene TRBV3-1 (or the pseudogene TRBV3-2) combines with J gene TRBJ2-2; D is ambiguous. The V gene lost 0 bases and the J gene lost 7 bases, with 18 bases spanning the gap. The CDR3 consists of 17 residues. The germline V gene encodes CDR1 LGHDT and CDR2 YNNKEL (reference sequence). The CDR3 bases are TGTGCCAGCAGCCAAGATTTACAGCCAGAAATCAACGGGGAGCTGTTTTTT. Translating gives CASSQDLQPEINGELFF.

V is TRBV7-9 and J is TRBJ2-5; 8 positions match TRBD2. From germline, CDR1 is SEHNR and CDR2 FQNEAQ (reference sequence). The CDR3 contains 15 residues. Unmatched junction bases numbered 8, after V lost 6 bases and J lost 2 bases. The CDR3 DNA reads as TGTGCCAGCAGGCGGGGGGCGGGCCCTCAAGAGACCCAGTACTTC. Protein sequence: CASRRGAGPQETQYF.

This clone was found once. The chain uses TRBV5-4 and TRBJ2-1; D possibly corresponds to TRBD2 (6 bases). The germline CDR1 and CDR2 sequences are SGHNT and YYREEE (reference sequence). Trimming removed 7 bases at V and 8 bases at J, with 19 bases between. The CDR3 spans 14 residues. CDR3 nucleotide sequence: TGTGCCAGCTCGCCCGGGCGGACTACGGATGAGCAGTTCTTC. This translates into CASSPGRTTDEQFF.

This chain uses TRBV6-5 with TRBJ2-1, with 7 bases identical to TRBD2. This CDR3 has 15 residues. The junction had 8 bases not matched to a gene; V was cut back by 3 bases and J by 6 bases. Germline CDR1 and CDR2: MNHEY and SVGAGI. CDR3 nucleotide sequence: TGTGCCAGCAGTTATGCCGCGGGACTAACCAATGAGCAGTTCTTC. It is translated as CASSYAAGLTNEQFF.

The chain has TRBV6-2 or TRBV6-3 and TRBJ1-5; maybe TRBD1 (6 bases). V was trimmed by 0 bases and J by 0 bases, leaving 9 bases between them. The CDR3 has 16 residues. Germline-derived CDR1 and CDR2 are MNHEY and SVGEGT. The CDR3 bases are TGTGCCAGCAGTTACTCGGGACACTTTAGCAATCAGCCCCAGCATTTT. Encoded protein: CASSYSGHFSNQPQHF.

The CDR3 sequence: CASSPPGTSGTNNEQYF. The CDR3 DNA reads as TGTGCCAGCTCACCACCGGGGACTAGCGGGACTAACAACGAGCAGTACTTC. The chain joins TRBV18 to TRBJ2-7; TRBD2 agrees at 13 bases. From germline, CDR1 is KGHSH and CDR2 LQKENI. The CDR3 has 17 amino acids. Unmatched junction bases numbered 7, after V lost 0 bases and J lost 5 bases. The whole variable domain, filled in from reference TRBV18 and TRBJ2-7, reads NAGVMQNPRHLVRRRGQEARLRCSPMKGHSHVYWYRQLPEEGLKFMVYLQKENIIDESGMPKERFSAEFPKEGPSILRIQQVVRGDSAAYFCASSPPGTSGTNNEQYFGPGTRLTVT.

This chain connects TRBV5-6 to TRBJ1-4; the D gene is possibly TRBD1 (5 bases). This CDR3 contains 14 residues. Germline loops: CDR1 SGHDT, CDR2 YYEEEE. Trimming cost V 4 bases and J 5 bases, with 12 bases left between them. CDR3 DNA: TGTGCCAGCAGCCCGGGTGGGGGGAATGAAAAACTGTTTTTT. It translates to CASSPGGGNEKLFF.

The chain is built from TRBV7-2 and TRBJ2-7; a possible D gene is TRBD1 (5 bases). Trimming cost V 3 bases and J 3 bases, with 9 bases left between them. The germline V gene encodes CDR1 SGHTA and CDR2 FQGNSA. This CDR3 region has 13 residues. This CDR3 is CASSFDSYYEQYF. The CDR3 bases are TGTGCCAGCAGCTTTGACAGCTACTACGAGCAGTACTTC.

The chain recombines TRBV19 with TRBJ1-5; D remains unclear. The CDR3 has 14 residues. Germline-derived CDR1 and CDR2 are LNHDA and SQIVND (reference sequence). Trimming removed 3 bases at V and 3 bases at J, with 9 bases between. The CDR3 spells CASSIYSSNQPQHF. CDR3 in DNA: TGTGCCAGTAGTATTTACAGTTCCAATCAGCCCCAGCATTTT.

V is TRBV7-2 and J is TRBJ2-5; 10 nucleotides align to TRBD2. This CDR3 has 17 amino acids. The ends lost 3 bases at V and 1 base at J; junction bases unmatched: 8. Germline V gives CDR1 SGHTA, CDR2 FQGNSA. The CDR3 DNA reads TGTGCCAGCAGCTTCGGTTCTAGCGGGAGCCCCCAAGAGACCCAGTACTTC. Its protein product is CASSFGSSGSPQETQYF.

This clone has only one observation. The chain recombines TRBV28 with TRBJ2-5; TRBD1 matches at 8 bases. V gave up 4 bases and J gave up 5 bases; unmatched junction bases: 12. Germline loops: CDR1 MDHEN, CDR2 SYDVKM. This CDR3 is 16 amino acids long. The CDR3 spells CASSYPPQGARETQYF. The DNA of the CDR3 is TGTGCCAGCAGTTACCCACCCCAGGGGGCAAGGGAGACCCAGTACTTC.

The gene calls are TRBV3-1 (or the pseudogene TRBV3-2) and TRBJ2-1; 11 bases line up with TRBD2. The CDR3 totals 19 residues. Germline V lookup: CDR1 LGHDT, CDR2 YNNKEL (reference sequence). V gave up 1 base and J gave up 4 bases; unmatched junction bases: 12. In nucleotides, the CDR3 is TGTGCCAGCAGCCAAGGTCGGCTAGCGGGAGGAATTTTTTACAATGAGCAGTTCTTC. This codes for CASSQGRLAGGIFYNEQFF.

This clone has only a few counts. V and J are TRBV5-1 and TRBJ2-7; no clear D. Germline values: CDR1 SGHRS, CDR2 YFSETQ. Trimming removed 7 bases from V and 3 bases from J, with 8 bases in between. This CDR3 contains 11 residues. CDR3 sequence: CASGNSYEQYF. DNA of the CDR3: TGCGCCAGCGGAAACAGCTACGAGCAGTACTTC.

This rearrangement joins TRBV7-8 to TRBJ2-7, with 7 bases matching TRBD1. Per the germline V gene, CDR1 is SGHVS and CDR2 is FQNEAQ. V was clipped by 5 bases and J by 2 bases; unmatched bases: 3. CDR3 length: 13 amino acids. CDR3 bases: TGTGCCAGCAGCCGGGACAGTACCTACGAGCAGTACTTC. Translated, it gives CASSRDSTYEQYF.

The chain recombines TRBV4-1 with TRBJ1-6; the match to TRBD1 covers 7 bases. The CDR3 consists of 16 residues. Germline lookup yields CDR1 MGHRA and CDR2 YSYEKL. V dropped 0 bases and J dropped 7; count of bases not matched to a gene: 6. The CDR3 DNA is TGCGCCAGCAGCCAAGATCCCGGGACAGCAAATTCACCCCTCCACTTT. Its translation is CASSQDPGTANSPLHF.

This chain connects TRBV27 to TRBJ1-4, with a tentative D call TRBD1 (6 bases). Germline V gene sequence: CDR1 MNHEY, CDR2 SMNVEV (reference sequence). V was cut by 3 bases and J by 4 bases, with 18 bases left in between. CDR3 length: 17 amino acids. CDR3 nucleotide sequence: TGTGCCAGCAGTTTCACTACACCGACAGGCAATAATGAAAAACTGTTTTTT. This codes for CASSFTTPTGNNEKLFF. The full variable domain, completed using reference TRBV27 and TRBJ1-4, is EAQVTQNPRYLITVTGKKLTVTCSQNMNHEYMSWYRQDPGLGLRQIYYSMNVEVTDKGDVPEGYKVSRKEKRNFPLILESPSPNQTSLYFCASSFTTPTGNNEKLFFGSGTQLSVL.

The V call is TRBV19, the J call TRBJ2-7; weak D call: TRBD1 (6 bases). The V end was cut by 2 bases, the J end by 4 bases, with 9 bases between. The CDR3 has 13 residues. From germline, CDR1 is LNHDA and CDR2 SQIVND (reference sequence). CDR3 nucleotide sequence: TGTGCCAGTAGTATATACCAGGGGTACGAGCAGTACTTC. Its protein is CASSIYQGYEQYF.

The chain couples TRBV18 to TRBJ1-2, with a weak D call TRBD1 (6 bases). The CDR3 is 13 amino acids. The germline gives CDR1 KGHSH, CDR2 LQKENI. V lost 4 bases and J 5 bases, leaving 11 bases between the germline ends. CDR3 loop: CASSQTGIYGYTF. CDR3 DNA: TGTGCCAGCTCACAAACAGGGATATATGGCTACACCTTC.

This rearrangement joins TRBV5-1 to TRBJ2-1; no clear D gene. The germline CDR1 and CDR2 sequences are SGHRS and YFSETQ. The CDR3 has 13 residues. The V gene lost 1 base and the J gene lost 4 bases, with 6 bases spanning the gap. As DNA, the CDR3 is TGCGCCAGCAGCTTGATTTCTTACAATGAGCAGTTCTTC. Translation gives CASSLISYNEQFF.

The chain carries TRBV9 and TRBJ1-1; 10 nucleotides align to TRBD1. Germline assignment: CDR1 SGDLS and CDR2 YYNGEE. The J segment lost 1 base and the V segment lost 3 bases, leaving 9 bases of the junction unmatched. The CDR3 is made up of 17 amino acids. The CDR3: CASSAWTGGYENTEAFF. CDR3 nucleotide sequence: TGTGCCAGCAGCGCCTGGACAGGGGGATATGAGAACACTGAAGCTTTCTTT.

This rearrangement joins TRBV11-2 to TRBJ2-7; 8 bases map to TRBD2. The CDR3 length is 14 residues. Unmatched junction bases numbered 2, after V lost 4 bases and J lost 0 bases. The germline V gene has CDR1 SGHAT and CDR2 FQNNGV. The CDR3 is CASSSGGLSYEQYF. The DNA of the CDR3 is TGTGCCAGCAGCTCGGGGGGGCTCTCCTACGAGCAGTACTTC.

V gene TRBV4-3 combines with J gene TRBJ2-7; perhaps TRBD1 as D (5 bases). The V and J ends lost 5 bases and 2 bases respectively, with 16 bases between them. The germline V gene has CDR1 LGHNA and CDR2 YSLEER. This CDR3 region has 15 residues. CDR3 residues: CASSRTGMKTYEQYF. CDR3 coding DNA: TGCGCCAGCAGCAGAACAGGTATGAAAACCTACGAGCAGTACTTC.

The J gene is TRBJ2-7, the V gene TRBV7-6, with 11 bases aligning to TRBD1. This CDR3 spans 14 amino acids. V was clipped by 3 bases and J by 4 bases; unmatched bases: 2. Germline V gene sequence: CDR1 SGHVS, CDR2 FNYEAQ. The chain's CDR3 is CASSLDRGPYEQYF. CDR3 bases: TGTGCCAGCAGCTTGGACAGGGGGCCGTACGAGCAGTACTTC.

Concerning this clone itself: The sample has other DNA sequences that encode this CDR3 too. This rearrangement joins TRBV6-2 or TRBV6-3 to TRBJ2-7; no definite D call. The CDR3 contains 13 residues. Germline V CDR1 and CDR2: MNHEY, SVGEGT. V was clipped by 2 bases and J by 2 bases, with 7 bases between them. This CDR3 reads CASSYGQTYEQYF. In DNA form, the CDR3 reads TGTGCCAGCAGTTACGGGCAAACCTACGAGCAGTACTTC.

A few counts support this clone. The chain joins TRBV19 to TRBJ1-2; D remains unclear. CDR3 length: 13 residues. Trimming took 3 bases from V and 4 from J, leaving 9 bases between them. The germline gives CDR1 LNHDA, CDR2 SQIVND (reference sequence). CDR3 sequence: CASSIGITYGYTF. The DNA for the CDR3 is TGTGCCAGTAGTATCGGGATCACCTATGGCTACACCTTC.

Comments on this clone: A much bigger clone sits one base away, suggesting this may be a read error. This chain joins TRBV11-2 and TRBJ2-2; D is undetermined. CDR3 length: 12 amino acids. V was cut by 8 bases and J by 2 bases, with 6 bases left in between. Germline V gene lookup returns CDR1 SGHAT and CDR2 FQNNGV. Here the CDR3 reads CASPHNTGELFF. DNA for the CDR3: TGTGCCAGCCCCCATAACACCGGGGAGCTGTTTTTT.

This chain links TRBV2 with TRBJ1-2; no clear D gene. This CDR3 comprises 19 residues. The ends were cut back, 7 bases at V and 3 bases at J, with 30 bases in the middle. CDR1 is SNHLY and CDR2 is FYNNEI in the germline V gene. CDR3 DNA sequence: TGTGCCAGCACGTTCGAGGGTTACGGCCGGACGGAGAGAGACTATGGCTACACCTTC. This sequence encodes CASTFEGYGRTERDYGYTF.

V is TRBV19 and J is TRBJ2-1, with 8 positions matching TRBD1. V was clipped by 5 bases and J by 3 bases; unmatched bases: 12. The CDR3 spans 17 residues. Per germline, CDR1 LNHDA and CDR2 SQIVND (reference sequence). CDR3 DNA sequence: TGTGCCAGTAGTGTCAGAGGTGGACAGGGCGGCTACAATGAGCAGTTCTTC. Its protein is CASSVRGGQGGYNEQFF.